The text below deals with one TCR beta chain. Its specificity is not known. Germline assignment: CDR1 SGHTA and CDR2 FQGNSA. This CDR3 has 15 amino acids. This sample was taken from a study of CXCR3-negative and CXCR3-positive naive CD8 T cells. Study-level results: Hydrophobicity of TRB CDR3s was greater in CXCR3-positive naive cells than in CXCR3-negative naive cells.

Preparation of TRB cDNA libraries relied on 5' RACE carrying UMI labels. TCRdb re-analyzed the 5' RACE reads; it lists each CDR3 protein once, without DNA. The sample table sets out some 120,000 distinct CDR3 sequences. At a few hundred thousand cells each, triplicate sorts were carried out for each CD8+ T cell subset. Definition of naive CD8+ T cells rested on a CD45RO-CCR7+CD27+CD95- profile. This receptor was obtained from a human donor in good health. Some clones in this sample may be carry-over from other donors' samples. What was sequenced was naive CXCR3+ CD8+ T cells from blood. As to subset: CD45RO-CCR7+CD27+CD95- naive CD8+ T cells expressing CXCR3 (TNR3+). This chain joins TRBV7-2 and TRBJ1-6; TCRdb lists TRBD1, though no DNA is available to test this call. The chain's CDR3 is CASSPGQGHNSPLHF.